Presented here are 8 T cell receptor beta chains from one specimen sequenced in a study of T cell changes during pregnancy in multiple sclerosis. This table comes from immunoSEQ multiplex PCR, and its TCRdb copy is limited to in-frame clones, with some not included. Of some 32,000 clones listed, just over 90% are singletons. The source material was CD8+ T cells from peripheral blood mononuclear cells, sampled in the second trimester of pregnancy. The source is a female donor with multiple sclerosis, enrolled in a pregnancy study.

Here the CDR3 reads CASSVGQGLNYGYTF. CDR3 DNA: TGCGCCAGCAGCGTCGGACAGGGCCTCAACTATGGCTACACCTTC. The chain uses TRBV4-3 and TRBJ1-2; 8 bases fit TRBD1. CDR1 and CDR2 from the germline V gene are LGHNA and YSLEER. After removal of 5 bases from V and 2 bases from J, the junction contained 7 bases not matched to a gene. This CDR3 has 15 amino acids.

The V call is TRBV14, the J call TRBJ2-7; TRBD2 might be the D (6 bases). CDR3 length: 14 amino acids. Germline CDR1 reads SGHDN; CDR2 reads FVKESK. V lost 3 bases, J lost 1 base, and 10 bases lay in between. CDR3 loop: CASSHFGGSYEQYF. CDR3 DNA sequence: TGTGCCAGCAGCCATTTCGGGGGATCCTACGAGCAGTACTTC.

The chain uses TRBV5-5 and TRBJ2-7; weak D call: TRBD2 (6 bases). CDR3 length: 11 amino acids. V lost 0 bases and J lost 12, with 10 bases in between. Per germline, CDR1 SGHKS and CDR2 YYEKEE (reference sequence). The CDR3 DNA reads TGTGCCAGCAGCTTGGGGGGGAGGAGGTACTTC. It codes for CASSLGGRRYF. The full variable domain, with the rest looked up from reference TRBV5-5 and TRBJ2-7, is DAGVTQSPTHLIKTRGQQVTLRCSPISGHKSVSWYQQVLGQGPQFIFQYYEKEERGRGNFPDRFSARQFPNYSSELNVNALLLGDSALYLCASSLGGRRYFGPGTRLTVT.

The chain recombines TRBV27 with TRBJ1-1, with TRBD1 matching over 7 bases. The trim removed 10 bases at V and 0 bases at J, leaving 8 bases unmatched. The CDR3 loop spans 14 amino acids. Germline loops: CDR1 MNHEY, CDR2 SMNVEV (reference sequence). The CDR3 sequence: CATKAGGMNTEAFF. The CDR3 DNA follows: TGTGCCACCAAAGCAGGGGGTATGAACACTGAAGCTTTCTTT.

The V gene is TRBV5-3, the J gene TRBJ1-2, with 10 nucleotides matching TRBD1. TRBV5-3 is marked as an open reading frame, function uncertain. The CDR3 is 15 residues long. Trimming removed 2 bases from V and 1 base from J; junction bases left unmatched: 2. The CDR3 loop is CARSLGQGVNYGYTF. For the CDR3, the DNA is TGTGCCAGAAGCTTAGGACAGGGGGTTAACTATGGCTACACCTTC.

The chain joins TRBV6-6 to TRBJ2-5, with 7 positions matching TRBD1. V shed 6 bases, J shed 3 bases, and the junction held 7 bases outside the gene matches. The CDR3 contains 14 residues. Germline V CDR1 and CDR2: MNHNY, SVGAGI (reference sequence). The CDR3 region is CASRTRTGEETQYF. CDR3 in DNA: TGTGCCAGCAGGACGCGGACAGGAGAAGAGACCCAGTACTTC.

The genes are TRBV5-5 and TRBJ2-5; the match to TRBD2 covers 12 bases. This CDR3 contains 14 residues. Germline values: CDR1 SGHKS, CDR2 YYEKEE (reference sequence). Trimming took 4 bases from V and 5 from J; bases not matched to a gene: 3. The CDR3 nucleotides read TGTGCCAGCAGCACCGGGACTAGCGGGGAGACCCAGTACTTC. Its translation: CASSTGTSGETQYF.

V and J are TRBV6-5 and TRBJ2-5, with TRBD2 matching 7 bases. Germline CDR1 MNHEY, CDR2 SVGAGI. The CDR3 runs 14 residues. V gave up 6 bases and J gave up 2 bases; unmatched junction bases: 6. The CDR3 DNA reads TGTGCCAGCAGGGACCTAGCGGTTCAAGAGACCCAGTACTTC. Amino acid sequence: CASRDLAVQETQYF.